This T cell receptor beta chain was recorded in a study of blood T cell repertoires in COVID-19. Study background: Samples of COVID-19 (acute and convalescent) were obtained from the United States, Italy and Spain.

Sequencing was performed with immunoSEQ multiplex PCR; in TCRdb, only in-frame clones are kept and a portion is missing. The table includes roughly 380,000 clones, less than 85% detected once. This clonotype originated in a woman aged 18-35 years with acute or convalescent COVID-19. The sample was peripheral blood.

The CDR3 is CASSQGQGIGTGELFF. The CDR3 DNA sequence: TGCGCCAGCAGCCAAGGCCAGGGGATAGGAACCGGGGAGCTGTTTTTT. This chain connects TRBV4-1 to TRBJ2-2; the D gene is possibly TRBD1 (6 bases). This CDR3 spans 16 amino acids. The ends were cut back, 1 base at V and 5 bases at J, with 14 bases in the middle. The germline gives CDR1 MGHRA, CDR2 YSYEKL.